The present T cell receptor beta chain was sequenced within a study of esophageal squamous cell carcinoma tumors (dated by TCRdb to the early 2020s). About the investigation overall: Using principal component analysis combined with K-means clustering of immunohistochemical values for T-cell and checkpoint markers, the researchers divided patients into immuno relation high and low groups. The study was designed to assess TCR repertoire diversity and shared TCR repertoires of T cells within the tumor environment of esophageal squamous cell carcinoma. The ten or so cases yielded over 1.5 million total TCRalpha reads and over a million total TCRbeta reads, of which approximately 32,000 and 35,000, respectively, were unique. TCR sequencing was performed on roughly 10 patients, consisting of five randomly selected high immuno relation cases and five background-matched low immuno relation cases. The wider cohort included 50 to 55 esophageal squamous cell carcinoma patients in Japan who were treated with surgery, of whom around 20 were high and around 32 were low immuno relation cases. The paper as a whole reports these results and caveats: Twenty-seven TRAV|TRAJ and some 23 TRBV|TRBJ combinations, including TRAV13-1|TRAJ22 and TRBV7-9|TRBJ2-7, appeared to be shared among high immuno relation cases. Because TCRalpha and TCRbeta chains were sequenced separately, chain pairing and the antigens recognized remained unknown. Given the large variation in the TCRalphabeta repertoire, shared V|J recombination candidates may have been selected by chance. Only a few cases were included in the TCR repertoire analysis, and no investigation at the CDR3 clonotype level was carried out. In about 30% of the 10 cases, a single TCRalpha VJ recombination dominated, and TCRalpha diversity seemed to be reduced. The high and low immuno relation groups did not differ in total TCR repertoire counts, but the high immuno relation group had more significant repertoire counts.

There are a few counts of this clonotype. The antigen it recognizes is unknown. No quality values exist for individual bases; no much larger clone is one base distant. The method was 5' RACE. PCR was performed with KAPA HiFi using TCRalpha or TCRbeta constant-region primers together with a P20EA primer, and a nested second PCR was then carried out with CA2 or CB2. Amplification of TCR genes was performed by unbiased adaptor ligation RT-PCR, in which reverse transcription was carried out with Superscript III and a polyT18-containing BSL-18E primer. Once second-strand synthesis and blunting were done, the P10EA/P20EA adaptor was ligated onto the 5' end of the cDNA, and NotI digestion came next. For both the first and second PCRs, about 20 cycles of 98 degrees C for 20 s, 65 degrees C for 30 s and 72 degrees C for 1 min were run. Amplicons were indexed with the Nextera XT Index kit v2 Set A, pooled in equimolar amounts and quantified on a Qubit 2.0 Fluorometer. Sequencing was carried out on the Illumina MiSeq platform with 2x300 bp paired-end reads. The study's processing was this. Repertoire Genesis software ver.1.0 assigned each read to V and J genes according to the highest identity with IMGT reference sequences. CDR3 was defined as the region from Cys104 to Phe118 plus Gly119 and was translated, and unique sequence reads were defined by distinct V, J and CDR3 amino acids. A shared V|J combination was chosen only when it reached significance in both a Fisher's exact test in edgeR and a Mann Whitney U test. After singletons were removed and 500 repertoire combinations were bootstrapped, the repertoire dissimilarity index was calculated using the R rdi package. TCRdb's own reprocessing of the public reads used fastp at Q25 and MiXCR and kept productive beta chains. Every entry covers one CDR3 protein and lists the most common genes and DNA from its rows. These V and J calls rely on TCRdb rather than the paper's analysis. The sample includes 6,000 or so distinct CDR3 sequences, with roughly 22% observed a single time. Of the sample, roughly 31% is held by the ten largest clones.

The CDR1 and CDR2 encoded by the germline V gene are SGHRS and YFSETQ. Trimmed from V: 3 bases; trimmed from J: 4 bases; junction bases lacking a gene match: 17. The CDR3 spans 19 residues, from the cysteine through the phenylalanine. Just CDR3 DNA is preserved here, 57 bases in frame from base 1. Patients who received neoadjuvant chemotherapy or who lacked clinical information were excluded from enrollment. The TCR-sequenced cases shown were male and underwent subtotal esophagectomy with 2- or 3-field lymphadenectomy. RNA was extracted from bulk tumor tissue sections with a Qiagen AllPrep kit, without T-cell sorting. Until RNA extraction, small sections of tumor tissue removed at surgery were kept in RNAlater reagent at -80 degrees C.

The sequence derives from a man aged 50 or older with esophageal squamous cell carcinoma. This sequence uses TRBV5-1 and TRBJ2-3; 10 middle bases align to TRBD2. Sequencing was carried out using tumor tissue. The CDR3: CASSSELSSGRGAPDTQYF. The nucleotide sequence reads TGCGCCAGCAGCTCAGAGCTATCTAGCGGGAGAGGGGCCCCAGATACGCAGTATTTT. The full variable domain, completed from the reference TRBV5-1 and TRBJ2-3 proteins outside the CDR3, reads KAGVTQTPRYLIKTRGQQVTLSCSPISGHRSVSWYQQTPGQGLQFLFEYFSETQRNKGNFPGRFSGRQFSNSRSEMNVSTLELGDSALYLCASSSELSSGRGAPDTQYFGPGTRLTVL.